One sample yielded the 6 T cell receptor beta chains listed below, sequenced in a study of human T cells and chemical hapten exposure. The sample's time point: patch test 3, about 24 weeks after DPC sensitization. Treatment here: therapeutic diphenylcyclopropenone sensitization with weekly scalp DPC. TCRdb itself ran the RACE reads through MiXCR, one entry per CDR3 protein. The table records 95,000 to 150,000 distinct CDR3 sequences, about 11% of them present only once. The starting material was whole blood, obtained in connection with sensitization to the hapten diphenylcyclopropenone (DPC). The receptors derive from a woman aged 45-59 years with alopecia areata. Some clones in this sample may be carry-over from other donors' samples.

To note about this clonotype: A much larger clone lies one base from this, so it may be a read error. Likely a read error: the CDR3 ends without its conserved phenylalanine or tryptophan. The chain joins TRBV12-3 or TRBV12-4 to TRBJ1-4; D is perhaps TRBD1 (5 bases). The CDR3 is 14 residues long. Trimming stripped 5 bases from V and 2 bases from J, with 9 bases between. The DNA for the CDR3 is TGTGCCAGCAGTCCAGGGTCTACTAATGAAAAACTGTTTTAT. Amino acids: CASSPGSTNEKLFY.

The genes are TRBV5-1 and TRBJ1-1, with 7 bases fitting TRBD1. From germline, CDR1 is SGHRS and CDR2 YFSETQ. With 8 bases clipped from V and 1 base from J, the junction kept 5 bases outside the gene matches. This CDR3 has 13 residues. The CDR3: CASTGQTNTEAFF. In DNA, the CDR3 is TGCGCCAGTACGGGACAGACGAACACTGAAGCTTTCTTT.

The sample holds many counts of this clonotype. The chain combines TRBV20-1 with TRBJ1-5; D is ambiguous. CDR1 is DFQATT and CDR2 is SNEGSKA in the germline V gene (reference sequence). CDR3 length: 13 residues. Between the trimmed V and J ends, which lost 2 bases and 3 bases, there was a span of 8 bases. CDR3 in amino acids: CSARQSDNQPQHF. CDR3 in DNA: TGCAGTGCTAGACAGAGTGACAATCAGCCCCAGCATTTT.

This clonotype was detected only a few times. The chain recombines TRBV4-1 with TRBJ2-7; the D gene is possibly TRBD1 (6 bases). With 1 base removed from V and 4 bases from J, the gap between germline ends came to 14 bases. The CDR3 runs 15 residues. Germline CDR1 is MGHRA and CDR2 is YSYEKL. As DNA, the CDR3 is TGCGCCAGCAGCCAAGTGGAGGCAGGGGCTTACGAGCAGTACTTC. It specifies CASSQVEAGAYEQYF.

The chain joins TRBV5-1 to TRBJ1-1; D is ambiguous. The V gene lost 2 bases and the J gene lost 3 bases, with 8 bases spanning the gap. This CDR3 spans 13 amino acids. Germline CDR1 reads SGHRS; CDR2 reads YFSETQ. CDR3 DNA sequence: TGCGCCAGCAGCTTAGCAGAGGACACTGAAGCTTTCTTT. Protein product: CASSLAEDTEAFF.

The V and J genes are TRBV20-1 and TRBJ2-7; the D gene is possibly TRBD1 (5 bases). In germline, CDR1 is DFQATT, CDR2 SNEGSKA (reference sequence). CDR3 length: 11 residues. V gave up 6 bases and J gave up 6 bases, with 12 bases separating them. CDR3 protein: CSARQLREQYF. The CDR3, as DNA: TGCAGTGCAAGACAGCTCCGCGAGCAGTACTTC.